These 11 T cell receptor beta chains originate from one sample sequenced in a study of cytomegalovirus exposure and HLA in healthy donors. Use of 60 Vbeta and 13 Jbeta primers characterized the PCR. Sequenced by immunoSEQ multiplex PCR; TCRdb stores in-frame clones only, minus some. This table lists some 110,000 clones. What was sequenced was PBMCs. The receptors come from a man younger than 45 in good health and CMV-seronegative.

The chain is built from TRBV25-1 and TRBJ1-2, with 8 bases aligning to TRBD1. There are 14 residues in the CDR3. CDR1 MGHDK and CDR2 SYGVNS come from the germline V gene. With V trimmed by 7 bases and J by 3 bases, 7 bases remained unmatched. CDR3 protein: CASTQGAGDYGYTF. CDR3 DNA sequence: TGTGCCAGCACCCAGGGGGCAGGGGACTATGGCTACACCTTC.

The J gene is TRBJ1-1, the V gene TRBV5-4; 7 positions match TRBD1. Germline V lookup: CDR1 SGHNT, CDR2 YYREEE (reference sequence). The V segment lost 3 bases and the J segment 5 bases; nucleotides outside the gene matches: 7. The CDR3 has 14 residues. The CDR3 sequence is CASSYRQGRTEAFF. The DNA for the CDR3 is TGTGCCAGCAGCTACCGACAGGGCCGGACTGAAGCTTTCTTT.

The chain employs TRBV11-2 and TRBJ2-7; 9 positions agree with TRBD2. J was trimmed by 4 bases and V by 1 base; bases with no gene match: 8. The CDR3 length is 16 residues. CDR1 and CDR2 from the germline V gene are SGHAT and FQNNGV. As DNA, the CDR3 is TGTGCCAGCAGCTTAGTGAAACTAGCGGGTGGTTACGAGCAGTACTTC. Protein sequence: CASSLVKLAGGYEQYF.

The chain links TRBV5-1 to TRBJ1-1; D gene ambiguous. Trimming took 0 bases from V and 6 from J, leaving 15 bases between them. CDR3 length: 15 residues. Germline-derived CDR1 and CDR2 are SGHRS and YFSETQ. The CDR3 region is CASSLAQTIGSEAFF. The CDR3 nucleotides are TGCGCCAGCAGCTTGGCCCAGACAATAGGCTCTGAAGCTTTCTTT.

CDR3 in amino acids: CASSPGTGNTEAFF. The CDR3 DNA reads TGCGCCAGCAGCCCAGGGACAGGGAACACTGAAGCTTTCTTT. The chain carries TRBV5-1 and TRBJ1-1, with 8 bases aligning to TRBD1. Losses at the gene ends were 4 bases for V and 1 base for J; bases not matched to a gene: 3. The germline gives CDR1 SGHRS, CDR2 YFSETQ. This CDR3 has 14 amino acids.

V and J are TRBV30 and TRBJ1-6, with D possibly matching TRBD1 (5 bases). Trimming removed 4 bases from V and 14 bases from J, with 15 bases in between. In germline, CDR1 is GTSNPN, CDR2 SVGIG (reference sequence). CDR3 length equals 12 residues. CDR3 amino acids: CAWKGFDTALHF. The CDR3 DNA reads as TGTGCCTGGAAGGGGTTTGACACGGCCCTCCACTTT.

The V gene is TRBV30, the J gene TRBJ2-3, with 7 bases lining up with TRBD1. CDR3 length: 14 residues. Germline CDR1 GTSNPN, CDR2 SVGIG (reference sequence). The J segment lost 2 bases and the V segment lost 4 bases, leaving 6 bases of the junction unmatched. CDR3 sequence (DNA): TGTGCCTGGAAGACAGGGTTTGCCACAGATACGCAGTATTTT. It translates to CAWKTGFATDTQYF.

The V call is TRBV6-5, the J call TRBJ1-1; possible D gene TRBD1, 5 bases. The V gene lost 0 bases and the J gene lost 10 bases, with 12 bases spanning the gap. Germline CDR1 and CDR2: MNHEY and SVGAGI. The CDR3 is 13 amino acids. CDR3: CASSYSGGAGAFF. As DNA, the CDR3 is TGTGCCAGCAGTTACTCGGGGGGAGCGGGAGCTTTCTTT.

The genes are TRBV10-3 and TRBJ1-1; tentative D call: TRBD1 (6 bases). V was clipped by 5 bases and J by 2 bases, with 12 bases between them. The CDR3 is 14 residues long. From germline, CDR1 is ENHRY and CDR2 SYGVKD. The CDR3 coding sequence is TGTGCCATCAGTTTGGGACACGAAAACACTGAAGCTTTCTTT. Protein product: CAISLGHENTEAFF.

V usage is TRBV7-2 and J usage is TRBJ2-1; 11 bases map to TRBD2. The germline V gene encodes CDR1 SGHTA and CDR2 FQGNSA. V shed 5 bases, J shed 4 bases, and the junction held 10 bases outside the gene matches. The length of the CDR3 is 17 residues. CDR3 sequence (DNA): TGTGCCAGCAGCCTTATATTCGGGACTAGCGGTTACAATGAGCAGTTCTTC. It encodes CASSLIFGTSGYNEQFF.

This chain links TRBV28 with TRBJ1-3, with D unclear. Germline values: CDR1 MDHEN, CDR2 SYDVKM. CDR3 size: 11 residues. V lost 6 bases, J lost 8 bases, and 8 bases lay in between. CDR3 sequence: CASSNQYTIYF. CDR3 nucleotides: TGTGCCAGCAGCAATCAATACACCATATATTTT.